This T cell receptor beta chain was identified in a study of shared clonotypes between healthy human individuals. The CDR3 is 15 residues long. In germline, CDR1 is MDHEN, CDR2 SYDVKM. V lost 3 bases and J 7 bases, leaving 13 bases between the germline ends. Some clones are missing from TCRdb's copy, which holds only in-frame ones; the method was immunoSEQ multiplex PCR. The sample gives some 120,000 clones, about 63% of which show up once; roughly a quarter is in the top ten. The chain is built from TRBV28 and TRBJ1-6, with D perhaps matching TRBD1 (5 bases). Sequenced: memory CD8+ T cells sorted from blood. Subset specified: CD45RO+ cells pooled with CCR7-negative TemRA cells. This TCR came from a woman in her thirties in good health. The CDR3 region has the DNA TGTGCCAGCAGTTTGCTAAGGGGTGGAAATTCACCCCTCCACTTT. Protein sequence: CASSLLRGGNSPLHF.